These 32 T cell receptor beta chains were sequenced from one sample in a study of graft-versus-host responses after intestinal transplantation. Assay used: immunoSEQ multiplex PCR; TCRdb lists only in-frame clones, some missing. The sample carries approximately 8,800 clones, about 74% recorded once. Intraepithelial plus lamina propria lymphocytes were released by processing graft tissue. The sequenced sample was ileum tissue, obtained roughly 74 weeks after intestinal transplant. These receptors were taken from a human patient who received an intestinal transplant, so some T cells may come from the graft donor.

Turning to this clone: An end of the junction differs from the germline gene, which may be a read error. The V and J genes are TRBV7-4 and TRBJ2-3, with D perhaps given as TRBD1 or TRBD2 (5 bases each). Germline CDR1 and CDR2: SGHVT and SQSDAQ. The CDR3 is 16 residues long. The CDR3 DNA reads TGTGCCAGCAGCTTGAGGGTTCGAGCGGTCACAGGTACGCAGTATTTT. This gives the protein CASSLRVRAVTGTQYF.

The chain uses TRBV9 and TRBJ1-6, with TRBD1 identical over 8 bases. In germline, CDR1 is SGDLS, CDR2 YYNGEE. Trimming at V came to 3 bases and at J to 6 bases, leaving 5 bases not matched to a gene. The CDR3 is made up of 15 amino acids. The CDR3 protein is CASSAGQGGNSPLHF. DNA for the CDR3: TGTGCCAGCAGCGCAGGACAGGGCGGTAATTCACCCCTCCACTTT.

J is TRBJ1-6 and V is TRBV11-2, with D perhaps TRBD1 (5 bases). CDR1 and CDR2 (germline): SGHAT, FQNNGV. The CDR3 contains 15 residues. Between the trimmed V and J ends, which lost 1 base and 7 bases, there was a span of 11 bases. Here the CDR3 DNA reads TGTGCCAGCAGCTTAGGACAGCGGCTGAATTCACCCCTCCACTTT. Translating it yields CASSLGQRLNSPLHF.

The chain has TRBV5-4 and TRBJ2-1; TRBD2 matches 7 bases. The CDR3 loop spans 16 amino acids. Germline loops: CDR1 SGHNT, CDR2 YYREEE (reference sequence). J was trimmed by 7 bases and V by 3 bases; bases with no gene match: 13. The CDR3 DNA follows: TGTGCCAGCAGCTCCCATGGGCTAGCGGTAGGAAATGAGCAGTTCTTC. Protein product: CASSSHGLAVGNEQFF.

This clone appeared a single time. CDR3 DNA: TGTGCCAGCAGCTTGAGACAGGGGAATGGCTACACCTTC. Its translation: CASSLRQGNGYTF. The chain employs TRBV5-8 and TRBJ1-2; 8 bases line up with TRBD1. V shed 1 base, J shed 6 bases, and the junction held 2 bases outside the gene matches. The length of the CDR3 is 13 residues. From germline, CDR1 is SGHTS and CDR2 YDEGEE.

The chain couples TRBV29-1 to TRBJ2-1; 10 bases align to TRBD2. Germline lookup yields CDR1 SQVTM and CDR2 ANQGSEA. After removal of 5 bases from V and 3 bases from J, the junction contained 7 bases not matched to a gene. This CDR3 spans 15 amino acids. For the CDR3, the DNA is TGCAGCGTTAAACTCGCTAGCGGGAGCTACAATGAGCAGTTCTTC. It yields the protein CSVKLASGSYNEQFF.

V and J are TRBV9 and TRBJ2-4; unclear D gene. The CDR3 is 17 amino acids. From germline, CDR1 is SGDLS and CDR2 YYNGEE. The V end lost 0 bases, the J end lost 0 bases, and 13 bases lay between the germline ends. The chain's CDR3 is CASSVVRDTRAKNIQYF. The CDR3 DNA reads as TGTGCCAGCAGCGTAGTTCGTGACACCCGAGCCAAAAACATTCAGTACTTC.

The chain couples TRBV6-4 to TRBJ1-1; 11 positions match TRBD1. The V segment lost 8 bases and the J segment 4 bases; nucleotides outside the gene matches: 15. The CDR3 length is 17 residues. Germline loops: CDR1 MRHNA, CDR2 SNTAGT. The chain's CDR3 is CASPLPDRGRVVTEAFF. The CDR3 DNA reads as TGTGCCAGCCCGCTCCCGGACAGGGGGCGGGTTGTCACTGAAGCTTTCTTT.

This sequence joins TRBV6-5 and TRBJ2-1; 9 positions agree with TRBD2. This CDR3 has 15 residues. The germline V gene has CDR1 MNHEY and CDR2 SVGAGI. The ends lost 0 bases at V and 4 bases at J; junction bases unmatched: 1. The CDR3 DNA follows: TGTGCCAGCAGTTACTCTAGCGGGAGTTACAATGAGCAGTTCTTC. Protein product: CASSYSSGSYNEQFF.

This sequence joins TRBV6-5 and TRBJ2-7; 8 nucleotides line up with TRBD1. The CDR3 totals 14 residues. Germline trimming cut 7 bases from V and 6 bases from J; bases unmatched to any gene: 11. Germline V gene data show CDR1 as MNHEY and CDR2 as SVGAGI. CDR3 nucleotide sequence: TGTGCCAGCAACTCCGGTGGGACAGGCCGCGAGCAGTACTTC. Translation gives CASNSGGTGREQYF.

The chain links TRBV28 to TRBJ2-3, with a weak D call TRBD1 (6 bases). The CDR3 length is 16 residues. V lost 3 bases, J lost 0 bases, and 13 bases lay in between. In germline, CDR1 is MDHEN, CDR2 SYDVKM. The CDR3 DNA follows: TGTGCCAGCAGTTTGTCGCACAGGGTGAGCACAGATACGCAGTATTTT. It translates to CASSLSHRVSTDTQYF.

J is TRBJ2-1 and V is TRBV2; 12 bases match TRBD2. After removal of 6 bases from V and 8 bases from J, the junction contained 8 bases not matched to a gene. Germline V gene lookup returns CDR1 SNHLY and CDR2 FYNNEI. CDR3 length: 15 residues. Here the CDR3 DNA reads TGTGCCAGCAGCCTAGCGGGAGGGAGAAACCATGAGCAGTTCTTC. Protein product: CASSLAGGRNHEQFF.

The J gene is TRBJ2-5, the V gene TRBV30; 8 bases align to TRBD1. With V trimmed by 5 bases and J by 6 bases, 8 bases remained unmatched. The germline V gene has CDR1 GTSNPN and CDR2 SVGIG (reference sequence). This CDR3 region has 13 residues. In DNA, the CDR3 is TGTGCCTGGGCAGCCGACAGGGGCCAGACCCAGTACTTC. Its translation: CAWAADRGQTQYF.

This clone was seen a single time. This rearrangement joins TRBV4-1 to TRBJ2-3; 11 bases are a match to TRBD2. Germline loops: CDR1 MGHRA, CDR2 YSYEKL. The CDR3 is made up of 14 amino acids. V lost 6 bases, J lost 5 bases, and 4 bases stayed unmatched. CDR3 region: CASRLGLAGDTQYF. The CDR3 region has the DNA TGCGCCAGCAGACTAGGACTAGCGGGAGATACGCAGTATTTT.

The rearrangement links TRBV27 to TRBJ1-1, with D perhaps matching TRBD1 (5 bases). This CDR3 contains 14 residues. Per germline, CDR1 MNHEY and CDR2 SMNVEV (reference sequence). The V end was cut by 5 bases, the J end by 1 base, with 11 bases between. In DNA, the CDR3 is TGTGCCAGCAGTCCAATCGGGACGAACACTGAAGCTTTCTTT. Protein product: CASSPIGTNTEAFF.

The chain couples TRBV7-3 to TRBJ2-3, with 11 bases aligning to TRBD2. Germline V gives CDR1 SGHTA, CDR2 FQGTGA. The V gene end was trimmed by 7 bases and the J gene end by 6 bases; junction bases not matched to a gene: 9. The CDR3 loop spans 15 amino acids. Here the CDR3 DNA reads TGTGCCAGCACCGCCCTAGCGGGAGGCGGGGATACGCAGTATTTT. This encodes CASTALAGGGDTQYF.

This clone is a singleton in its sample. The V call is TRBV14, the J call TRBJ2-2; D is unclear. Per germline, CDR1 SGHDN and CDR2 FVKESK. Trimming removed 0 bases at V and 2 bases at J, with 1 base between. This CDR3 has 13 amino acids. CDR3 sequence: CASSQDNTGELFF. CDR3 bases: TGTGCCAGCAGCCAAGATAACACCGGGGAGCTGTTTTTT. Drawing the rest from reference TRBV14 and TRBJ2-2, the complete variable domain is EAGVTQFPSHSVIEKGQTVTLRCDPISGHDNLYWYRRVMGKEIKFLLHFVKESKQDESGMPNNRFLAERTGGTYSTLKVQPAELEDSGVYFCASSQDNTGELFFGEGSRLTVL.

The rearrangement joins TRBV7-3 to TRBJ2-2; D might be TRBD2 (5 bases). The germline gives CDR1 SGHTA, CDR2 FQGTGA. CDR3 length: 15 amino acids. With 1 base removed from V and 8 bases from J, the gap between germline ends came to 14 bases. CDR3 DNA sequence: TGTGCCAGCAGCTTAATTCGAGATCGGGGAGGGGAGCTGTTTTTT. This translates into CASSLIRDRGGELFF.

This clone was detected only a few times. This CDR3 is also generated by other DNA sequences in the sample. This sequence joins TRBV18 and TRBJ1-5; 7 bases fit TRBD1. CDR3 length: 14 residues. Germline CDR1 KGHSH, CDR2 LQKENI. After removal of 3 bases from V and 2 bases from J, the junction contained 1 base not matched to a gene. This chain's CDR3 is CASSPGQGNQPQHF. The CDR3 DNA reads as TGTGCCAGCTCACCTGGACAGGGCAATCAGCCCCAGCATTTT.

This clone has a handful of counts. The rearrangement joins TRBV5-1 to TRBJ1-6; D perhaps matches TRBD1 (5 bases). Trimming removed 4 bases from V and 8 bases from J, with 13 bases in between. The CDR3 is 14 residues long. Per germline, CDR1 SGHRS and CDR2 YFSETQ. The CDR3 sequence: CASSTDTSYSPLHF. CDR3 bases: TGCGCCAGCAGCACGGACACAAGTTATTCACCCCTCCACTTT. Full variable domain (outside the CDR3, taken from reference TRBV5-1 and TRBJ1-6): KAGVTQTPRYLIKTRGQQVTLSCSPISGHRSVSWYQQTPGQGLQFLFEYFSETQRNKGNFPGRFSGRQFSNSRSEMNVSTLELGDSALYLCASSTDTSYSPLHFGNGTRLTVT.

This clone was detected a few times. The rearrangement links TRBV28 to TRBJ2-7; 11 bases are a match to TRBD2. CDR3 size: 15 residues. CDR1 is MDHEN and CDR2 is SYDVKM in the germline V gene. J lost 3 bases, V lost 2 bases, and 3 bases had no gene match. Here the CDR3 DNA reads TGTGCCAGCAGTTTACGACTAGCGGGATTCTACGAGCAGTACTTC. This encodes CASSLRLAGFYEQYF.

The rearrangement joins TRBV28 to TRBJ1-1; TRBD1 might be the D (5 bases). Germline V gene data show CDR1 as MDHEN and CDR2 as SYDVKM. The CDR3 length is 14 residues. V was shortened by 7 bases and J by 8 bases, with 20 bases between the two germline ends. The chain's CDR3 is CASTWGRDTLEAFF. As DNA, the CDR3 is TGTGCCAGCACCTGGGGCAGGGATACTCTGGAAGCTTTCTTT.

The rearrangement links TRBV5-1 to TRBJ1-4; 7 positions match TRBD1. Germline values: CDR1 SGHRS, CDR2 YFSETQ. Unmatched junction bases numbered 4, after V lost 2 bases and J lost 6 bases. The CDR3 extends over 14 amino acids. CDR3 in amino acids: CASSFQGGDEKLFF. DNA of the CDR3: TGCGCCAGCAGCTTCCAGGGGGGGGATGAAAAACTGTTTTTT.

The J gene is TRBJ1-2, the V gene TRBV5-5; no clear D gene. The CDR3 length is 11 residues. Trimming left V 2 bases short and J 6 bases short, with 5 bases between. Germline V gene data show CDR1 as SGHKS and CDR2 as YYEKEE (reference sequence). CDR3 sequence: CASSFRDGYTF. In nucleotides, the CDR3 is TGTGCCAGCAGCTTTCGGGATGGCTACACCTTC.

This chain joins TRBV6-6 and TRBJ2-1; 12 bases line up with TRBD2. Trimming cost V 6 bases and J 5 bases; bases outside gene matches: 5. Germline CDR1 and CDR2: MNHNY and SVGAGI (reference sequence). There are 15 residues in the CDR3. CDR3 in DNA: TGTGCCAGCAGCCGCCTAGCGGGGGGGCACAATGAGCAGTTCTTC. The encoded protein is CASSRLAGGHNEQFF.

This clone was found a few times. The chain couples TRBV5-4 to TRBJ2-7, with 11 bases lining up with TRBD2. V lost 1 base to trimming and J lost 7 bases; unmatched junction nucleotides: 4. This CDR3 is 14 amino acids long. Germline V gives CDR1 SGHNT, CDR2 YYREEE (reference sequence). CDR3 coding DNA: TGTGCCAGCAGCTTGCTAGCGGGGGGAGGGGAGCAGTACTTC. Amino acid sequence: CASSLLAGGGEQYF.

The chain has TRBV28 and TRBJ2-5; 7 bases fit TRBD1. In germline, CDR1 is MDHEN, CDR2 SYDVKM. The CDR3 extends over 17 amino acids. Germline trimming cut 4 bases from V and 6 bases from J; bases unmatched to any gene: 17. In nucleotides, the CDR3 is TGTGCCAGCAGTTCACCTTCTCCGGGACAGCTCAGGAAGACCCAGTACTTC. The encoded protein is CASSSPSPGQLRKTQYF.

In DNA form, the CDR3 reads TGCGCCAGCAGTGAGTCGGCCGGGGAGCTGTTTTTT. Protein product: CASSESAGELFF. The chain employs TRBV10-1 and TRBJ2-2; D unresolved. The germline V gene has CDR1 WNHNN and CDR2 SYGVQD (reference sequence). The V end lost 0 bases, the J end lost 6 bases, and 2 bases lay between the germline ends. The CDR3 has 12 amino acids.

The V and J genes are TRBV7-3 and TRBJ2-3, with 7 bases matching TRBD2. Germline V gene lookup returns CDR1 SGHTA and CDR2 FQGTGA. Trimming at V came to 4 bases and at J to 4 bases, leaving 5 bases not matched to a gene. The CDR3 runs to 14 residues. CDR3 DNA sequence: TGTGCCAGCAGCTCTGGACTAGGAGCAGATACGCAGTATTTT. The encoded protein is CASSSGLGADTQYF.

The V call is TRBV29-1, the J call TRBJ2-3; TRBD2 agrees at 10 bases. Germline CDR1 SQVTM, CDR2 ANQGSEA. With V trimmed by 5 bases and J by 9 bases, 23 bases remained unmatched. This CDR3 region has 18 residues. The CDR3 coding sequence is TGCAGCGTTCGTTCCCGGGGGGATGGGGTAGCGGGAGGAATAACGCAGTATTTT. It yields the protein CSVRSRGDGVAGGITQYF.

As to this clone: This same CDR3 is encoded by further DNA sequences in the sample. V usage is TRBV30 and J usage is TRBJ2-7, with D possibly TRBD2 on 6 matching bases. Germline values: CDR1 GTSNPN, CDR2 SVGIG (reference sequence). The CDR3 runs to 15 residues. Trimming cost V 0 bases and J 2 bases, with 14 bases left between them. In DNA, the CDR3 is TGTGCCTGGAGTGTGCGGGGCGGCTCAACCTACGAGCAGTACTTC. This translates into CAWSVRGGSTYEQYF. The full variable domain, with the rest looked up from reference TRBV30 and TRBJ2-7, is SQTIHQWPATLVQPVGSPLSLECTVEGTSNPNLYWYRQAAGRGLQLLFYSVGIGQISSEVPQNLSASRPQDRQFILSSKKLLLSDSGFYLCAWSVRGGSTYEQYFGPGTRLTVT.

The V and J genes are TRBV5-8 and TRBJ2-7, with TRBD1 identical over 7 bases. The CDR3 is 13 residues long. Germline-derived CDR1 and CDR2 are SGHTS and YDEGEE. V lost 10 bases and J lost 2; bases outside the gene matches: 9. The CDR3 sequence: CAVRDRNAYEQYF. CDR3 bases: TGTGCCGTAAGGGACAGAAACGCCTACGAGCAGTACTTC.